A single sample gave rise to the 5 T cell receptor beta chains below, sequenced in a study of identical twins. MiXCR, run by TCRdb on the 5' RACE reads, gives a single entry per CDR3 protein. The profile shows around 370,000 distinct CDR3 sequences, around 9.7% of them singletons. The sample taken for sequencing was naive T cells sorted from blood. The receptor set was obtained from a woman between 45 and 60 years old in good health.

Many counts were recorded for this clonotype. This rearrangement joins TRBV14 to TRBJ2-2, with D perhaps being TRBD1 or TRBD2 (5 bases each). The CDR3 covers 15 residues. The V end was cut by 4 bases, the J end by 1 base, with 10 bases between. CDR1 is SGHDN, CDR2 FVKESK, per germline. CDR3 sequence (DNA): TGTGCCAGCAGCCCGGGACGGCAGAACACCGGGGAGCTGTTTTTT. Protein sequence: CASSPGRQNTGELFF.

This clonotype was detected many times. V usage is TRBV3-1 and J usage is TRBJ2-1, with TRBD2 identical over 11 bases. The length of the CDR3 is 16 residues. V gave up 6 bases and J gave up 9 bases; unmatched junction bases: 13. The germline V gene encodes CDR1 LGHDT and CDR2 YNNKEL (reference sequence). The CDR3 sequence: CASSGTSGFRGVEQFF. The CDR3 coding sequence is TGTGCCAGCAGTGGGACTAGCGGTTTCAGAGGCGTTGAGCAGTTCTTC.

This clonotype came up many times. CDR3 region: CASSHYTGELFF. CDR3 nucleotide sequence: TGTGCCAGCAGCCACTATACCGGGGAGCTGTTTTTT. The V call is TRBV14, the J call TRBJ2-2; D ambiguous. Germline loops: CDR1 SGHDN, CDR2 FVKESK. V was pared by 3 bases and J by 5 bases, with 4 bases between. The CDR3 totals 12 residues.

The table lists this clonotype with a few counts. The chain uses TRBV10-3 and TRBJ1-2; D is possibly TRBD1 (6 bases). The CDR3 has 12 residues. Trimming cost V 10 bases and J 4 bases, with 13 bases left between them. The germline V gene has CDR1 ENHRY and CDR2 SYGVKD. CDR3 nucleotides: TGTGCCACCTACGGACAGATCTATGGCTACACCTTC. This translates into CATYGQIYGYTF.

The gene calls are TRBV18 and TRBJ1-4; D unresolved. Deletions cut 4 bases from V and 7 bases from J, with 13 bases between. The germline CDR1 and CDR2 sequences are KGHSH and LQKENI. The CDR3 is made up of 14 amino acids. This CDR3 is CASSRRGLAEKLFF. CDR3 bases: TGTGCCAGCTCACGGCGCGGGCTTGCTGAAAAACTGTTTTTT.